The 14 T cell receptor beta chains listed next were all sequenced from one sample in a study of blood T cell repertoires in COVID-19. Measured with immunoSEQ multiplex PCR; TCRdb has only the in-frame clones, and not every one. The repertoire holds over 150,000 clones, with roughly 80% as singletons. What was sequenced was peripheral blood. The receptors were sampled from a human donor in a cohort sampled during active COVID-19.

V gene TRBV15 combines with J gene TRBJ2-1; possibly TRBD1 for D (8 bases). Germline-derived CDR1 and CDR2 are LNHNV and YYDKDF (reference sequence). The CDR3 covers 21 residues. V shed 0 bases and J shed 2 bases, with 26 bases lying between them. CDR3 in DNA: TGTGCCACCAGCAGAGATGGGGCACAGGGGGGGATTTTACCTACCTACAATGAGCAGTTCTTC. This codes for CATSRDGAQGGILPTYNEQFF.

The V call is TRBV29-1, the J call TRBJ2-1, with TRBD1 as a possible D gene (5 bases). Trimming cost V 1 base and J 7 bases, with 17 bases left between them. The germline gives CDR1 SQVTM, CDR2 ANQGSEA. The CDR3 sequence is 15 residues long. The chain's CDR3 is CSVEGRAGFENEQFF. CDR3 DNA sequence: TGCAGCGTTGAAGGTCGGGCAGGGTTCGAAAATGAGCAGTTCTTC.

This clone has only one observation. The chain employs TRBV9 and TRBJ1-2; 7 bases match TRBD1. Germline CDR1 reads SGDLS; CDR2 reads YYNGEE. This CDR3 comprises 16 residues. V lost 3 bases, J lost 2 bases, and 10 bases stayed unmatched. CDR3 protein: CASSAVRQGVNYGYTF. The DNA for the CDR3 is TGTGCCAGCAGCGCCGTACGACAGGGAGTGAACTATGGCTACACCTTC. Using reference TRBV9 and TRBJ1-2 for the parts outside the CDR3, the full variable domain is DSGVTQTPKHLITATGQRVTLRCSPRSGDLSVYWYQQSLDQGLQFLIQYYNGEERAKGNILERFSAQQFPDLHSELNLSSLELGDSALYFCASSAVRQGVNYGYTFGSGTRLTVV.

The chain couples TRBV12-5 to TRBJ2-5, with TRBD1 matching 8 bases. V shed 9 bases, J shed 5 bases, and the junction held 8 bases outside the gene matches. Germline V gene data show CDR1 as LGHNT and CDR2 as FRNRAP. There are 13 residues in the CDR3. The CDR3 sequence: CASPGGAGETQYF. The CDR3 nucleotides are TGTGCTAGCCCAGGGGGCGCAGGGGAGACCCAGTACTTC.

J is TRBJ1-2 and V is TRBV19; tentative D call: TRBD1 (6 bases). The CDR3 runs to 16 residues. CDR1 and CDR2 (germline): LNHDA, SQIVND (reference sequence). V was trimmed by 5 bases and J by 1 base, leaving 17 bases between them. As DNA, the CDR3 is TGTGCCAGTAGTGGGAAGTTCGGGACACTTAACTATGGCTACACCTTC. This encodes CASSGKFGTLNYGYTF.

This clone was found a few times. This chain uses TRBV5-6 with TRBJ1-2; D may be TRBD1 (6 bases). Trimming took off 3 bases at V and 6 bases at J, with 12 bases between the two ends. In germline, CDR1 is SGHDT, CDR2 YYEEEE. This CDR3 has 13 amino acids. CDR3 DNA sequence: TGTGCCAGCAGCTCCGTCAACAGGGATGGCTACACCTTC. Translating it yields CASSSVNRDGYTF.

This chain joins TRBV12-5 and TRBJ2-2, with D maybe TRBD2 (7 bases). The CDR3 runs 17 residues. Trimming stripped 4 bases from V and 4 bases from J, with 19 bases between. Per the germline V gene, CDR1 is LGHNT and CDR2 is FRNRAP. CDR3 residues: CASGSAWGGSVTGELFF. The DNA for the CDR3 is TGTGCTAGTGGTTCCGCGTGGGGGGGCAGCGTCACCGGGGAGCTGTTTTTT.

The chain combines TRBV5-1 with TRBJ2-3, with 13 bases aligning to TRBD2. Germline-derived CDR1 and CDR2 are SGHRS and YFSETQ. The ends lost 5 bases at V and 4 bases at J; junction bases unmatched: 16. The CDR3 sequence is 19 residues long. CDR3 sequence reads: CASRPTSGGAVSVSDTQYF. CDR3 coding DNA: TGCGCCAGCAGGCCTACTAGCGGGGGGGCCGTTAGTGTCTCAGATACGCAGTATTTT.

The genes are TRBV5-1 and TRBJ2-7; TRBD2 matches at 15 bases. After removal of 4 bases from V and 7 bases from J, the junction contained 6 bases not matched to a gene. From germline, CDR1 is SGHRS and CDR2 YFSETQ. The CDR3 is made up of 15 amino acids. The CDR3 DNA is TGCGCCAGCAGCCCATCCGGGACTAGCGGGGGGGAGCAGTACTTC. Translation gives CASSPSGTSGGEQYF.

This chain connects TRBV25-1 to TRBJ1-1, with D uncertain. The V and J ends lost 6 bases and 2 bases respectively, with 13 bases between them. This CDR3 is 14 amino acids long. Per germline, CDR1 MGHDK and CDR2 SYGVNS. CDR3 amino acids: CASSYSEGNTEAFF. The CDR3 DNA reads as TGTGCCAGCAGCTATTCGGAGGGAAACACTGAAGCTTTCTTT.

V is TRBV4-1 and J is TRBJ2-2, with unresolved D. This CDR3 spans 15 amino acids. The V and J ends lost 7 bases and 0 bases respectively, with 12 bases between them. Germline loops: CDR1 MGHRA, CDR2 YSYEKL. The CDR3 coding sequence is TGCGCCAGCACCTCGACATCGACGAACACCGGGGAGCTGTTTTTT. Protein product: CASTSTSTNTGELFF.

The J gene is TRBJ1-1, the V gene TRBV6-5; 9 bases line up with TRBD1. This CDR3 has 16 residues. The junction had 8 bases not matched to a gene; V was cut back by 3 bases and J by 3 bases. CDR1 is MNHEY, CDR2 SVGAGI, per germline. CDR3 residues: CASSYRTGAIDTEAFF. The CDR3 DNA is TGTGCCAGCAGTTATCGGACAGGGGCTATTGACACTGAAGCTTTCTTT.

Written as DNA, the CDR3 is TGTGCCAGAAGCTTGGGGGTTCTCAGGGAACGAGAGGCTGAAGCTTTCTTT. Its translation: CARSLGVLREREAEAFF. The chain links TRBV5-3 to TRBJ1-1, with D perhaps TRBD1 (5 bases). TRBV5-3 is labeled an ORF, and its function is uncertain. V was trimmed by 0 bases and J by 6 bases, leaving 21 bases between them. This CDR3 has 17 residues.

V usage is TRBV10-3 and J usage is TRBJ1-1, with D possibly matching TRBD1 (5 bases). V was shortened by 4 bases and J by 3 bases, with 12 bases between the two germline ends. The CDR3 runs to 14 residues. Germline-derived CDR1 and CDR2 are ENHRY and SYGVKD. CDR3 loop: CAISAGEGDTEAFF. CDR3 DNA: TGTGCCATCAGTGCGGGGGAAGGGGACACTGAAGCTTTCTTT.